This TCR beta chain was retrieved from a study of blood T cells in healthy people across ages. Overall study findings and caveats: Comparison with aged donors showed that long-lived donors had more naive CD4+ cells and higher diversity.

The people who gave samples were healthy Caucasians from Russia, aged roughly 6 to 95. Germline assignment: CDR1 LGHNA and CDR2 YSLEER. The V end was cut by 5 bases, the J end by 2 bases, with 19 bases between. The CDR3 runs 17 residues. The second PCR ran about 6 to 11 cycles with a sample-barcoded 5' primer and J-beta primers. A single record per CDR3 protein comes from TCRdb applying MiXCR to the 5' RACE reads. The sample holds about 810,000 distinct CDR3 sequences, approximately 35% seen once. This clonotype is labeled large. Its specificity is not known. The chain uses TRBV4-3 and TRBJ1-3, with D tentatively TRBD1 (5 bases). The clonotype was recovered from a man younger than 35 in good health. The sample was blood. The chain's CDR3 is CASSARWGGRPGNTIYF. CDR3 in DNA: TGCGCCAGCAGCGCCCGATGGGGGGGTCGTCCTGGAAACACCATATATTTT.